One sample yielded the 19 T cell receptor beta chains listed below, sequenced in a study of shared clonotypes between healthy human individuals. Sequencing used immunoSEQ multiplex PCR; TCRdb keeps in-frame clones, though not all of them. The repertoire holds about 2 million clones, roughly 94% seen once, with around 1.1% in the top ten. The naive CD8 population came from CD45RO-negative cells selected for CCR7, without terminally differentiated effector memory CD45RA+ cells. Sequences were obtained from naive CD8+ T cells sorted from blood. All receptors come from a man aged 18 to 35 in good health.

The rearrangement joins TRBV6-1 to TRBJ1-6, with unresolved D. The V end was cut by 2 bases, the J end by 11 bases, with 10 bases between. The germline V gene encodes CDR1 MNHNS and CDR2 SASEGT. This CDR3 contains 13 residues. The CDR3 sequence is CASSELQAPPLHF. Written as DNA, the CDR3 is TGTGCCAGCAGTGAATTGCAGGCGCCACCCCTCCACTTT.

The CDR3 bases are TGTGCCAGCAGCTTTACAGGGGGCAACACTGAAGCTTTCTTT. Its protein product is CASSFTGGNTEAFF. This chain links TRBV9 with TRBJ1-1; TRBD1 matches 9 bases. Germline V gives CDR1 SGDLS, CDR2 YYNGEE. J was trimmed by 2 bases and V by 4 bases; bases with no gene match: 3. The length of the CDR3 is 14 residues.

This sequence joins TRBV7-9 and TRBJ1-4, with a tentative D call TRBD1 (5 bases). Germline CDR1 reads SEHNR; CDR2 reads FQNEAQ (reference sequence). This CDR3 region has 15 residues. Trimming shortened V by 2 bases and J by 5 bases, and 12 bases separated the two germline ends. CDR3 amino acids: CASSLPGRRNEKLFF. The CDR3 coding sequence is TGTGCCAGCAGCTTACCGGGACGGCGGAATGAAAAACTGTTTTTT.

V is TRBV21-1 and J is TRBJ1-5. TRBV21-1 is a pseudogene locus. The CDR3 runs to 16 residues. CDR3 region: CASSKEGGRCGQPQHF. The CDR3 DNA reads as TGTGCCAGCAGCAAAGAGGGTGGGAGGTGTGGTCAGCCCCAGCATTTT.

The rearrangement uses TRBV13 and TRBJ2-5, with 7 bases that match TRBD2. This CDR3 is 16 amino acids long. V was clipped by 5 bases and J by 2 bases; unmatched bases: 11. Germline V gene data show CDR1 as PRHDT and CDR2 as FYEKMQ (reference sequence). CDR3 sequence (DNA): TGTGCCAGCAGCCGTCCTAGCGGAAGGGGACAAGAGACCCAGTACTTC. Translating it yields CASSRPSGRGQETQYF.

The rearrangement uses TRBV4-3 and TRBJ2-7; 7 bases align to TRBD1. CDR3 size: 13 residues. From germline, CDR1 is LGHNA and CDR2 YSLEER. V dropped 3 bases and J dropped 6; count of bases not matched to a gene: 5. CDR3 nucleotides: TGCGCCAGCAGCCAGTCGACAGGGACCGAGCAGTACTTC. Encoded protein: CASSQSTGTEQYF.

The chain employs TRBV27 and TRBJ1-5; the D is unclear. With 2 bases removed from V and 6 bases from J, the gap between germline ends came to 8 bases. The CDR3 covers 13 residues. CDR1 is MNHEY, CDR2 SMNVEV, per germline (reference sequence). The CDR3 region has the DNA TGTGCCAGCAGTTTAGGGGAGGGTCAGCCCCAGCATTTT. Its translation is CASSLGEGQPQHF.

The chain combines TRBV5-6 with TRBJ2-5; D is possibly TRBD1 or TRBD2 (5 bases each). Germline lookup yields CDR1 SGHDT and CDR2 YYEEEE. CDR3 length: 16 residues. Deletions cut 5 bases from V and 1 base from J, with 18 bases between. This CDR3 reads CASSPGTHSPQETQYF. The DNA for the CDR3 is TGTGCCAGCAGTCCCGGGACCCACAGTCCCCAAGAGACCCAGTACTTC.

The CDR3 here is CASSPASASSTDTQYF. DNA for the CDR3: TGTGCCAGCAGCCCCGCTAGCGCCTCTAGCACAGATACGCAGTATTTT. J is TRBJ2-3 and V is TRBV7-8; D might be TRBD2 (6 bases). This CDR3 is built from 16 residues. Germline V gene sequence: CDR1 SGHVS, CDR2 FQNEAQ. Trimming took off 5 bases at V and 0 bases at J, with 15 bases between the two ends.

This chain joins TRBV4-1 and TRBJ2-3; D may be TRBD1 or TRBD2 (5 bases each). CDR1 MGHRA and CDR2 YSYEKL come from the germline V gene. Trimming removed 1 base from V and 4 bases from J, with 21 bases in between. The CDR3 consists of 18 residues. As DNA, the CDR3 is TGCGCCAGCAGCCAAGGACGAGGGGCCTGGGAGTTCGCAGATACGCAGTATTTT. It codes for CASSQGRGAWEFADTQYF.

The gene calls are TRBV5-4 and TRBJ1-2; 8 bases agree with TRBD1. Losses at the gene ends were 4 bases for V and 2 bases for J; bases not matched to a gene: 7. The CDR3 has 15 amino acids. Germline V lookup: CDR1 SGHNT, CDR2 YYREEE (reference sequence). In nucleotides, the CDR3 is TGTGCCAGCAGCCATCAGGGGGCGCCCAACTATGGCTACACCTTC. It yields the protein CASSHQGAPNYGYTF.

V usage is TRBV6-6 and J usage is TRBJ2-7; 8 positions agree with TRBD1. CDR1 and CDR2 from the germline V gene are MNHNY and SVGAGI (reference sequence). V lost 5 bases and J lost 1; bases outside the gene matches: 7. This CDR3 spans 15 amino acids. CDR3 sequence reads: CASSPGGTGSYEQYF. The DNA for the CDR3 is TGTGCCAGCAGTCCAGGGGGGACAGGATCCTACGAGCAGTACTTC.

The V gene is TRBV4-1, the J gene TRBJ2-4, with TRBD1 matching over 7 bases. The V and J ends lost 0 bases and 0 bases, in that order; junction bases with no gene match: 5. Germline V gives CDR1 MGHRA, CDR2 YSYEKL. The CDR3 contains 17 residues. The CDR3 sequence: CASSQDRDSLAKNIQYF. CDR3 bases: TGCGCCAGCAGCCAAGATCGGGACAGTCTAGCCAAAAACATTCAGTACTTC.

J is TRBJ2-3 and V is TRBV7-9; D ambiguous. The CDR3 has 15 amino acids. V lost 1 base and J lost 2, with 10 bases in between. In germline, CDR1 is SEHNR, CDR2 FQNEAQ (reference sequence). The CDR3 reads CASSLVEPPTDTQYF. CDR3 coding DNA: TGTGCCAGCAGCTTAGTAGAACCTCCCACAGATACGCAGTATTTT.

The genes are TRBV18 and TRBJ1-1, with D possibly matching TRBD1 (6 bases). Germline V gene data show CDR1 as KGHSH and CDR2 as LQKENI. V dropped 1 base and J dropped 1 base, with 16 bases sitting between them. The CDR3 runs 17 residues. CDR3 sequence reads: CASSPRRGIGKNTEAFF. The CDR3 DNA reads TGTGCCAGCTCACCACGTAGGGGGATTGGTAAGAACACTGAAGCTTTCTTT.

This rearrangement joins TRBV6-6 to TRBJ1-5; 8 bases map to TRBD1. This CDR3 comprises 14 residues. CDR1 is MNHNY and CDR2 is SVGAGI in the germline V gene (reference sequence). V shed 5 bases and J 3 bases; nucleotides not matched to a gene: 3. CDR3 nucleotide sequence: TGTGCCAGCAGTCAGGACAGGGTCAATCAGCCCCAGCATTTT. This translates into CASSQDRVNQPQHF.

Of note for this clone: This specimen includes other DNA sequences encoding the same CDR3. The rearrangement links TRBV6-5 to TRBJ2-1, with 12 positions matching TRBD2. Germline CDR1 is MNHEY and CDR2 is SVGAGI. The CDR3 totals 14 residues. V lost 9 bases to trimming and J lost 6 bases; unmatched junction nucleotides: 6. The CDR3 bases are TGTGCCAGTATCGGACTAGCGGGGCCCAATGAGCAGTTCTTC. It is translated as CASIGLAGPNEQFF.

The V call is TRBV4-3, the J call TRBJ2-3, with 11 bases fitting TRBD2. CDR1 LGHNA and CDR2 YSLEER come from the germline V gene. Unmatched junction bases numbered 17, after V lost 8 bases and J lost 4 bases. This CDR3 is 18 amino acids long. The CDR3 sequence: CASPPSTSGSLFADTQYF. The DNA of the CDR3 is TGCGCCAGCCCCCCGAGCACTAGCGGGAGTCTATTTGCAGATACGCAGTATTTT.

The chain employs TRBV7-9 and TRBJ2-1; weak D call: TRBD2 (6 bases). In germline, CDR1 is SEHNR, CDR2 FQNEAQ (reference sequence). V dropped 1 base and J dropped 7 bases, with 17 bases sitting between them. The CDR3 is 16 amino acids. The CDR3 spells CASSLVPSAEGNEQFF. The CDR3 DNA reads TGTGCCAGCAGCTTAGTTCCTAGCGCTGAAGGAAATGAGCAGTTCTTC.